The TCR beta chain described here comes from a study of blood T cell repertoires in COVID-19. Study details: Specimens from acute and convalescent COVID-19 originated in the United States, Italy and Spain. PBMCs, B-cell-depleted T cells, or T cells were the source of the cDNA or gDNA that made up the material.

From germline, CDR1 is SGHRS and CDR2 YFSETQ. The CDR3 loop spans 15 amino acids. V dropped 1 base and J dropped 4 bases, with 12 bases sitting between them. Authors' methods: Nucleated cell number was recorded as an estimate derived from reference gene primer amplification. Assay: immunoSEQ multiplex PCR; the TCRdb copy retains only in-frame clones and omits some. The V and J calls and clone size are taken from that table; D and trimming were inferred from the DNA. The sample holds more than 14,000 clones, 85% to 95% seen once. The sequencing input was peripheral blood. This clonotype was sampled from a human donor with active COVID-19. The donor label of this sample is uncertain. The genes are TRBV5-1 and TRBJ2-1; weak D call: TRBD1 (6 bases). CDR3 DNA: TGCGCCAGCAGCTTGCCGGGACAAGTATACAATGAGCAGTTCTTC. This codes for CASSLPGQVYNEQFF.